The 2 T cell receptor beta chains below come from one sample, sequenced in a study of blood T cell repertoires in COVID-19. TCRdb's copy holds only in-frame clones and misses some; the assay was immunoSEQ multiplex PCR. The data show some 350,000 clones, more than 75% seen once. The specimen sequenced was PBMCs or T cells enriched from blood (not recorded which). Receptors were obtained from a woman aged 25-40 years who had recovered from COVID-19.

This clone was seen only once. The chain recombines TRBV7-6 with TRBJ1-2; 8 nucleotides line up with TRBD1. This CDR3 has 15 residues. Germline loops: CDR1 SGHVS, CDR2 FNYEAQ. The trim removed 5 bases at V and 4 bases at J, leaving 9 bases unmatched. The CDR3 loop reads CASSPSGGFIYGYTF. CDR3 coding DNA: TGTGCCAGCAGCCCATCAGGGGGCTTTATCTATGGCTACACCTTC. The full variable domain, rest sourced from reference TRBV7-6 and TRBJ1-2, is GAGVSQSPRYKVTKRGQDVALRCDPISGHVSLYWYRQALGQGPEFLTYFNYEAQQDKSGLPNDRFSAERPEGSISTLTIQRTEQRDSAMYRCASSPSGGFIYGYTFGSGTRLTVV.

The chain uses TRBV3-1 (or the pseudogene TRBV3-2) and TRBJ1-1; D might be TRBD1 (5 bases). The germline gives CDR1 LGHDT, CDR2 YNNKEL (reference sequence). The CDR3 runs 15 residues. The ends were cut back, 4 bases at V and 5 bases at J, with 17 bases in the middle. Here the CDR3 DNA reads TGTGCCAGCAGCCCTTCGGGCCTCGGGGGAACTGAAGCTTTCTTT. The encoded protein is CASSPSGLGGTEAFF.